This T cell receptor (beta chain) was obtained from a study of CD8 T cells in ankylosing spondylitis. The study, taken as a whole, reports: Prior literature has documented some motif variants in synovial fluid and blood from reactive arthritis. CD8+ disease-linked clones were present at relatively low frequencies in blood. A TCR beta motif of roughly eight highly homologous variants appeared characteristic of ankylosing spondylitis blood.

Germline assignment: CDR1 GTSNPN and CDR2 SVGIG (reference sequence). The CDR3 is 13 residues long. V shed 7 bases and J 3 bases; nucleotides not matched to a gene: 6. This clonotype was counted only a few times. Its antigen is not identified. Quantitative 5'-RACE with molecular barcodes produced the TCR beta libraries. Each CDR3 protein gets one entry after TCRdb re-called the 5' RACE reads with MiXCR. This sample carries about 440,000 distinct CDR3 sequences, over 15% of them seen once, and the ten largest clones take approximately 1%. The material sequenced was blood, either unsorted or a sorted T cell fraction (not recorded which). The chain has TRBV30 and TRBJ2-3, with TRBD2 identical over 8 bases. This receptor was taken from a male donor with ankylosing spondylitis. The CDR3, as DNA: TGTGCCTCAGGACTAGCTCAAACAGATACGCAGTATTTT. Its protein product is CASGLAQTDTQYF.